Shown below are 4 T cell receptor beta chains from a single sample sequenced in a study of blood T cell repertoires in COVID-19. Clones were read by immunoSEQ multiplex PCR, and TCRdb kept only the in-frame ones, dropping some. The repertoire has 160,000 or so clones, approximately 85% of them found once; the top ten carry approximately 1.1%. Sequencing input: peripheral blood. The source is a man between 40 and 49 years old with acute or convalescent COVID-19.

The CDR3 spells CASSSLNSPLHF. The CDR3 nucleotides are TGTGCCAGCAGTTCCCTTAATTCACCCCTCCACTTT. The chain carries TRBV6-5 and TRBJ1-6; D not resolved. Trimming shortened V by 4 bases and J by 6 bases, and 4 bases separated the two germline ends. The CDR3 spans 12 residues. Germline CDR1 MNHEY, CDR2 SVGAGI.

The table lists this clone with a few counts. The rearrangement uses TRBV11-2 and TRBJ2-7, with D possibly being TRBD2 (5 bases). Looked up from germline, CDR1 is SGHAT and CDR2 is FQNNGV. Trimming took off 6 bases at V and 2 bases at J, with 20 bases between the two ends. This CDR3 comprises 16 residues. CDR3 protein: CASREARGDGPYEQYF. The CDR3 DNA reads TGTGCCAGCAGGGAGGCTCGAGGCGATGGACCCTACGAGCAGTACTTC. The entire variable domain, with the rest obtained from reference TRBV11-2 and TRBJ2-7, is as follows: EAGVAQSPRYKIIEKRQSVAFWCNPISGHATLYWYQQILGQGPKLLIQFQNNGVVDDSQLPKDRFSAERLKGVDSTLKIQPAKLEDSAVYLCASREARGDGPYEQYFGPGTRLTVT.

This clone was seen just once. The chain recombines TRBV7-3 with TRBJ2-2; TRBD2 aligns across 8 bases. Germline V CDR1 and CDR2: SGHTA, FQGTGA. The CDR3 runs to 16 residues. After removal of 6 bases from V and 1 base from J, the junction contained 7 bases not matched to a gene. The CDR3 is CASSYSGNLNTGELFF. Written as DNA, the CDR3 is TGTGCCAGCAGTTATAGCGGGAATCTGAACACCGGGGAGCTGTTTTTT.

This chain joins TRBV3-1 (or the pseudogene TRBV3-2) and TRBJ1-2; 9 nucleotides line up with TRBD1. Per germline, CDR1 LGHDT and CDR2 YNNKEL (reference sequence). V was pared by 4 bases and J by 7 bases, with 7 bases of the junction left unmatched. The CDR3 extends over 14 amino acids. The CDR3 DNA follows: TGTGCCAGCAGCCCTCGACAGGGGGAGGGTGGCTACACCTTC. The encoded protein is CASSPRQGEGGYTF.